Following are 16 T cell receptor beta chains from one sample sequenced in a study of T-cell reconstitution after alpha-beta-depleted transplantation in children. Unique molecular identifiers were incorporated during preparation of the TCRbeta library. One entry per CDR3 protein results from TCRdb running MiXCR on the PCR reads. The sample holds around 490,000 distinct CDR3 sequences, 11% seen once. The specimen comprised PBMCs, mostly from graft donor cells, sampled 180 days after TCRalphabeta/CD19-depleted stem cell transplant. These receptors originate from a female patient between 2 and 15 years old who had a stem cell transplant for aplastic anemia, so the T cells may come from the graft donor.

The chain has TRBV10-3 and TRBJ2-7, with D possibly being TRBD2 (6 bases). From germline, CDR1 is ENHRY and CDR2 SYGVKD. The CDR3 has 13 amino acids. The V gene lost 7 bases and the J gene lost 4 bases, with 14 bases spanning the gap. The CDR3: CAINGGPGYEQYV. In DNA, the CDR3 is TGTGCCATCAACGGGGGACCGGGATACGAGCAGTACGTC.

This clonotype occurred a few times. This sequence joins TRBV5-1 and TRBJ2-1; TRBD1 matches 9 bases. Germline V gene sequence: CDR1 SGHRS, CDR2 YFSETQ. This CDR3 is 14 amino acids long. J lost 7 bases, V lost 4 bases, and 6 bases had no gene match. CDR3 DNA: TGCGCCAGCAGCCTCCGGGACAGGGAAAATGAGCAGTTCTTC. Its translation is CASSLRDRENEQFF. Based on the CDR3 plus reference TRBV5-1 and TRBJ2-1, the full variable domain is KAGVTQTPRYLIKTRGQQVTLSCSPISGHRSVSWYQQTPGQGLQFLFEYFSETQRNKGNFPGRFSGRQFSNSRSEMNVSTLELGDSALYLCASSLRDRENEQFFGPGTRLTVL.

The sample holds a few counts of this clonotype. The rearrangement uses TRBV20-1 and TRBJ1-5; perhaps TRBD1 as D (6 bases). V gave up 0 bases and J gave up 2 bases, with 14 bases separating them. There are 16 residues in the CDR3. Germline CDR1 is DFQATT and CDR2 is SNEGSKA (reference sequence). CDR3 nucleotide sequence: TGCAGTGCTAGAGAGGCCAGGGGTTTAGGCAATCAGCCCCAGCATTTT. Its translation: CSAREARGLGNQPQHF.

In its sample, this clonotype was seen many times. This chain uses TRBV6-5 with TRBJ2-1; the match to TRBD1 covers 7 bases. Germline V gene sequence: CDR1 MNHEY, CDR2 SVGAGI. The CDR3 covers 17 residues. V trimming: 4 bases; J trimming: 0 bases; junction bases outside the gene matches: 9. For the CDR3, the DNA is TGTGCCAGCAGTTCCCTATTCAGGGGGAGCTCCTACAATGAGCAGTTCTTC. Its protein product is CASSSLFRGSSYNEQFF.

CDR3 DNA sequence: TGTGCCAGCAGGGGATGGGGGACAGACTACAATGAGCAGTTCTTC. Amino acid sequence: CASRGWGTDYNEQFF. The chain is built from TRBV7-9 and TRBJ2-1; 7 bases align to TRBD1. Trimming cost V 6 bases and J 3 bases; bases outside gene matches: 8. The CDR3 has 15 residues. Germline V gene lookup returns CDR1 SEHNR and CDR2 FQNEAQ (reference sequence).

The sample holds a few counts of this clonotype. DNA for the CDR3: TGTGCCAGCAGTCCAATCCCCGCGGTCGGCCCTTATGGCTACACCTTC. This codes for CASSPIPAVGPYGYTF. The chain uses TRBV12-3 or TRBV12-4 and TRBJ1-2; D not resolved. Trimming pared 5 bases from V and 5 bases from J, leaving 21 bases between. The CDR3 runs 16 residues.

This clonotype was picked up a small number of times. The chain combines TRBV20-1 with TRBJ2-1; TRBD2 is a possible D gene (6 bases). Germline V gene sequence: CDR1 DFQATT, CDR2 SNEGSKA (reference sequence). V was cut by 6 bases and J by 0 bases, with 12 bases left in between. The CDR3 loop spans 14 amino acids. The DNA for the CDR3 is TGCAGTGCGGAACTAGCCAGCTCCTACAATGAGCAGTTCTTC. As protein: CSAELASSYNEQFF.

The sample holds a few counts of this clonotype. The chain combines TRBV20-1 with TRBJ1-2, with 7 bases matching TRBD1. J was trimmed by 4 bases and V by 5 bases; bases with no gene match: 16. This CDR3 region has 16 residues. CDR1 and CDR2 from the germline V gene are DFQATT and SNEGSKA (reference sequence). CDR3 sequence (DNA): TGCAGTGCTCATAATCCGGACAGGAGGGAATTCTATGGCTACACCTTC. Amino acids: CSAHNPDRREFYGYTF.

In this sample, this clonotype turned up many times. The chain has TRBV12-3 or TRBV12-4 and TRBJ1-1, with D perhaps matching TRBD1 (5 bases). The CDR3 loop spans 11 amino acids. Here the CDR3 DNA reads TGTATGAGGGCAGGGAGCACTGAAGCTTTCTTT. This translates into CMRAGSTEAFF.

This clonotype was picked up a small number of times. V and J are TRBV29-1 and TRBJ2-1; no clear D gene. The CDR3 runs 12 residues. Germline CDR1 and CDR2: SQVTM and ANQGSEA. V dropped 4 bases and J dropped 9 bases, with 13 bases sitting between them. The CDR3, as DNA: TGCAGCGTTGCGGGCCAGTCCAGTGAGCAGTTCTTC. This sequence encodes CSVAGQSSEQFF.

In this sample, this clonotype turned up many times. This sequence joins TRBV7-9 and TRBJ2-7; TRBD2 agrees at 13 bases. The CDR3 contains 17 residues. The J segment lost 0 bases and the V segment lost 5 bases, leaving 7 bases of the junction unmatched. CDR1 SEHNR and CDR2 FQNEAQ come from the germline V gene (reference sequence). This chain's CDR3 is CASSPWGLAGSSYEQYF. CDR3 DNA sequence: TGTGCCAGCAGCCCATGGGGACTAGCGGGGAGCTCCTACGAGCAGTACTTC.

This clonotype appeared many times. The chain combines TRBV7-2 with TRBJ1-2, with 8 nucleotides matching TRBD1. Losses at the gene ends were 5 bases for V and 8 bases for J; bases not matched to a gene: 4. Germline values: CDR1 SGHTA, CDR2 FQGNSA. The CDR3 is 12 amino acids. For the CDR3, the DNA is TGTGCCAGCAGCCAGACAGGGGACGGCTACACCTTC. This codes for CASSQTGDGYTF.

This clonotype appeared many times. This rearrangement joins TRBV28 to TRBJ2-1, with 10 nucleotides matching TRBD1. V trimming: 6 bases; J trimming: 5 bases; junction bases outside the gene matches: 7. This CDR3 region has 15 residues. Germline assignment: CDR1 MDHEN and CDR2 SYDVKM. Here the CDR3 DNA reads TGTGCCAGCAGCCGACCGGGGACAGGGGACAATGAGCAGTTCTTC. Protein: CASSRPGTGDNEQFF.

This clonotype has at least ten counts. This chain uses TRBV12-3 or TRBV12-4 with TRBJ1-2, with TRBD1 as a possible D gene (5 bases). The CDR3 has 14 residues. Trimming removed 3 bases at V and 5 bases at J, with 13 bases between. DNA for the CDR3: TGTGCCAGCAGTTTGGGGGTATCCCTATATGGCTACACCTTC. It is translated as CASSLGVSLYGYTF.

There are a few counts of this clonotype. The rearrangement joins TRBV11-2 to TRBJ2-1; the D is unclear. Germline lookup yields CDR1 SGHAT and CDR2 FQNNGV. The V and J ends lost 3 bases and 0 bases respectively, with 12 bases between them. The CDR3 totals 16 residues. CDR3 nucleotides: TGTGCCAGCAGCTTCAGGCGTCAGAGCTCCTACAATGAGCAGTTCTTC. Its protein is CASSFRRQSSYNEQFF.

This clonotype has just a few counts. The chain uses TRBV6-2 or TRBV6-3 and TRBJ2-6, with unresolved D. Trimming removed 4 bases from V and 1 base from J, with 14 bases in between. CDR3 size: 17 residues. CDR1 MNHEY and CDR2 SVGEGT come from the germline V gene. CDR3: CASSWAARASGANVLTF. The CDR3 nucleotides are TGTGCCAGCAGTTGGGCTGCCAGAGCTTCTGGGGCCAACGTCCTGACTTTC.